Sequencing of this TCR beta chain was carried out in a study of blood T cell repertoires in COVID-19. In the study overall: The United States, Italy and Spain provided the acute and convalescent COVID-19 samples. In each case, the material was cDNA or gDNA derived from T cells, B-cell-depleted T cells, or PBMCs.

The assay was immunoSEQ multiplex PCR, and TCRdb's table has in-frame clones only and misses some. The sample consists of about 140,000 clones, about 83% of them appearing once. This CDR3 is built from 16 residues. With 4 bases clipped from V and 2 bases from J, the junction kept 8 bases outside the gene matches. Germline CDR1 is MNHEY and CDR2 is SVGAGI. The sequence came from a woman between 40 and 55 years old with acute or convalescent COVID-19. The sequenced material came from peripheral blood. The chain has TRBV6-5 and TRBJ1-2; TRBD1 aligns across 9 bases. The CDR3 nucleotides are TGTGCCAGCAGTTTACAAACCGGGACAGGGAACTATGGCTACACCTTC. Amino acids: CASSLQTGTGNYGYTF.